These T cell receptor beta chains were read from a single sample in a study of monozygotic twins with inflammatory bowel disease. TCRdb re-called the 5' RACE reads and catalogs CDR3 proteins one per entry, DNA excluded. The listing contains 330,000 or so distinct CDR3 sequences. The sequencing sample was made of blood. The receptors were gathered from a human donor with ulcerative colitis or Crohn's disease, or a healthy co-twin of an affected twin (not recorded which). The CDR3 runs from the conserved cysteine through the conserved F or W.

16 | TRBJ2-7 | TRBV12-3/TRBV12-4 | CASSFSAGGPVDEQYF
15 | TRBJ2-3 | TRBV20-1 | CSARKATLSTDTQYF
13 | TRBJ1-5 | TRBV19 | CASRKYYNQPQHF
15 | TRBJ2-2 | TRBV6-1 | CASTEGVAYTGELFF
13 | TRBJ2-5 | TRBV9 | CASSVASGETQYF
13 | TRBJ2-7 | TRBV20-1 | CSARAWTGYEQYF
14 | TRBJ1-6 | TRBV27 | CASTWDGINSPLHF
16 | TRBJ1-5 | TRBV19 | CASSSPRTGGDQPQHF
15 | TRBJ2-3 | TRBV29-1 | CSVETGQGTTDTQYF
15 | TRBJ2-3 | TRBV4-3 | CASSQDLRGVNTQYF
14 | TRBJ1-1 | TRBV12-3/TRBV12-4 | CASRDRDSGYQAFF
18 | TRBJ2-2 | TRBV11-2 | CASSLGLVQGLNTGELFF
18 | TRBJ2-4 | TRBV12-3/TRBV12-4 | CASSSVSRGGLAKNIQYF
16 | TRBJ2-7 | TRBV4-1 | CASSHIPGQGAYEQYF
18 | TRBJ2-7 | TRBV20-1 | CSARDGLYPSGSSYEQYF
17 | TRBJ1-5 | TRBV21-1 | CASTKGPVLQGNQPQHF
16 | TRBJ2-1 | TRBV28 | CASSLTASGSRGEQFF
16 | TRBJ2-2 | TRBV5-1 | CASSLIQGARTGELFF
14 | TRBJ2-1 | TRBV5-1 | CASSTGGLYNEQFF
15 | TRBJ2-1 | TRBV3-1 | CASSQDPGSYNEQFF
15 | TRBJ2-5 | TRBV14 | CASSPRLARQETQYF
16 | TRBJ2-3 | TRBV5-1 | CASSSLRGTSTDTQYF
18 | TRBJ2-3 | TRBV6-2/TRBV6-3 | CASSYMARDPRSADTQYF
14 | TRBJ2-7 | TRBV20-1 | CSADSGTGSYEQYF
13 | TRBJ1-4 | TRBV25-1 | CASSDYQSLKLFF
13 | TRBJ1-1 | TRBV10-3 | CAISGQGGLAAFF
14 | TRBJ2-7 | TRBV28 | CASSTTGRTYEQYF
11 | TRBJ2-7 | TRBV30 | CALTLLDEQYF
16 | TRBJ2-2 | TRBV6-5 | CASSYRDRVSTGELFF
13 | TRBJ2-1 | TRBV19 | CASSSGSSNEQFF
14 | TRBJ1-2 | TRBV21-1 | CASSYGEQLYGYTF
15 | TRBJ2-3 | TRBV12-3/TRBV12-4 | CASKRGGRDTDTQYF